A single sample gave rise to the 18 T cell receptor beta chains below, sequenced in a study of blood T cell repertoires in COVID-19 (TCRdb year 2020). The library was made by the immunoSEQ multiplex PCR assay. Entries here come from immuneACCESS through TCRdb and include only in-frame sequences with V and J called. Some clones fail to appear in such tables; in the studies checked, an unresolved V gene covers under half of the shortfall, and the cause of the remainder is unknown. The sample data list fewer than 250,000 clones, and 80% to 85% of these were observed just once. Under 12% of the sample is held by the ten biggest clonotypes. Sequencing was performed on peripheral blood. Every receptor here comes from a woman over 75 with COVID-19, enrolled during active disease.

This chain links TRBV9 with TRBJ1-6; D is unclear. Trimming removed 1 base from V and 4 bases from J, with 12 bases in between. CDR3 length: 16 residues. Germline V lookup: CDR1 SGDLS, CDR2 YYNGEE. CDR3 region: CASSVSLAEYNSPLHF. The CDR3 DNA reads TGTGCCAGCAGCGTAAGTTTGGCAGAATATAATTCACCCCTCCACTTT.

This clone was seen a single time. This chain uses TRBV18 with TRBJ1-2; tentative D call: TRBD1 (5 bases). The V gene lost 2 bases and the J gene lost 1 base, with 20 bases spanning the gap. Per germline, CDR1 KGHSH and CDR2 LQKENI. CDR3 length: 18 amino acids. The CDR3 bases are TGTGCCAGCTCACCATCTCGGCCGGGGACTAACTTTAACTATGGCTACACCTTC. Translating it yields CASSPSRPGTNFNYGYTF. Together with reference TRBV18 and TRBJ1-2, the CDR3 gives the full variable domain: NAGVMQNPRHLVRRRGQEARLRCSPMKGHSHVYWYRQLPEEGLKFMVYLQKENIIDESGMPKERFSAEFPKEGPSILRIQQVVRGDSAAYFCASSPSRPGTNFNYGYTFGSGTRLTVV.

The chain employs TRBV5-1 and TRBJ2-1; 10 bases fit TRBD2. This CDR3 contains 14 residues. Germline CDR1 SGHRS, CDR2 YFSETQ. The trim removed 1 base at V and 8 bases at J, leaving 3 bases unmatched. The CDR3, as DNA: TGCGCCAGCAGCTTGAGCGGGGGGGCCTATGAGCAGTTCTTC. This codes for CASSLSGGAYEQFF.

The chain carries TRBV10-2 and TRBJ1-6; D is unresolved. The V gene's germline CDR1 is WSHSY and CDR2 SAAADI. The V and J ends lost 5 bases and 9 bases respectively, with 14 bases between them. The CDR3 loop spans 14 amino acids. This CDR3 reads CASSHSFEGSPLHF. As DNA, the CDR3 is TGCGCCAGCAGTCACAGCTTCGAAGGTTCACCCCTCCACTTT.

V and J are TRBV7-2 and TRBJ1-5, with D uncertain. V shed 1 base and J shed 3 bases, with 4 bases lying between them. CDR1 is SGHTA and CDR2 is FQGNSA in the germline V gene. The CDR3 is 13 amino acids. The CDR3 DNA sequence: TGTGCCAGCAGCTTAGGAGCCAATCAGCCCCAGCATTTT. This codes for CASSLGANQPQHF.

The chain recombines TRBV29-1 with TRBJ2-1; a weak D match, TRBD1 (5 bases). The V end was cut by 4 bases, the J end by 8 bases, with 9 bases between. The CDR3 runs to 11 residues. Germline-derived CDR1 and CDR2 are SQVTM and ANQGSEA. This chain's CDR3 is CSVVRVDEQFF. CDR3 DNA sequence: TGCAGCGTTGTCAGGGTCGATGAGCAGTTCTTC.

V and J are TRBV5-1 and TRBJ1-1, with 8 bases fitting TRBD1. This CDR3 is 15 amino acids long. After removal of 4 bases from V and 5 bases from J, the junction contained 10 bases not matched to a gene. Looked up from germline, CDR1 is SGHRS and CDR2 is YFSETQ. CDR3: CASSNDPGGRTEAFF. DNA of the CDR3: TGCGCCAGCAGCAATGACCCAGGGGGCCGGACTGAAGCTTTCTTT.

V and J are TRBV19 and TRBJ1-2; the D is unclear. Trimming shortened V by 5 bases and J by 3 bases, and 4 bases separated the two germline ends. Germline V lookup: CDR1 LNHDA, CDR2 SQIVND (reference sequence). The CDR3 runs to 11 residues. The DNA of the CDR3 is TGTGCCAGTAGTCAGGACTATGGCTACACCTTC. Translating gives CASSQDYGYTF.

This chain connects TRBV3-1 (or the pseudogene TRBV3-2) to TRBJ2-3, with 7 bases matching TRBD2. V trimming: 8 bases; J trimming: 0 bases; junction bases outside the gene matches: 8. CDR3 length: 15 amino acids. The germline CDR1 and CDR2 sequences are LGHDT and YNNKEL (reference sequence). For the CDR3, the DNA is TGTGCCAGCCAAAAAAGCGGGGTTAGCACAGATACGCAGTATTTT. Protein sequence: CASQKSGVSTDTQYF.

This clone was detected a few times. The J gene is TRBJ2-6, the V gene TRBV19, with D tentatively TRBD2 (6 bases). The CDR3 runs 16 residues. V was shortened by 4 bases and J by 2 bases, with 12 bases between the two germline ends. CDR1 is LNHDA and CDR2 is SQIVND in the germline V gene (reference sequence). This CDR3 is CASSTFPGAGANVLTF. The CDR3 DNA reads as TGTGCCAGTAGTACCTTTCCGGGGGCTGGGGCCAACGTCCTGACTTTC.

This clone was observed a few times. The chain uses TRBV7-8 and TRBJ2-7; tentatively, D is TRBD2 (5 bases). Trimming took 5 bases from V and 0 from J, leaving 11 bases between them. CDR1 is SGHVS, CDR2 FQNEAQ, per germline. There are 14 residues in the CDR3. The DNA of the CDR3 is TGTGCCAGCAGCCCGGGGAGTTCCTCCTACGAGCAGTACTTC. Residues: CASSPGSSSYEQYF.

There are a few counts of this clone. This chain links TRBV7-9 with TRBJ1-3; no reliable D call. The germline V gene has CDR1 SEHNR and CDR2 FQNEAQ (reference sequence). Trimming stripped 6 bases from V and 3 bases from J, with 12 bases between. The CDR3 totals 14 residues. As DNA, the CDR3 is TGTGCCAGCAGTCCCACAGTGAGTGGAAACACCATATATTTT. It encodes CASSPTVSGNTIYF.

The rearrangement uses TRBV3-1 (or the pseudogene TRBV3-2) and TRBJ1-2; D call uncertain. Deletions cut 5 bases from V and 0 bases from J, with 13 bases between. Germline V lookup: CDR1 LGHDT, CDR2 YNNKEL (reference sequence). CDR3 length: 15 residues. CDR3 sequence reads: CASSNVETANYGYTF. The DNA for the CDR3 is TGTGCCAGCAGCAATGTGGAGACGGCTAACTATGGCTACACCTTC.

The chain carries TRBV7-2 and TRBJ2-5, with 8 nucleotides matching TRBD1. Germline V gives CDR1 SGHTA, CDR2 FQGNSA. The CDR3 is 16 amino acids. J lost 5 bases, V lost 0 bases, and 8 bases had no gene match. The CDR3 region has the DNA TGTGCCAGCAGCTTAGCAGGGCAGGGGGCGAAGGAGACCCAGTACTTC. Protein sequence: CASSLAGQGAKETQYF.

The chain couples TRBV18 to TRBJ2-3, with a possible D match to TRBD2 (5 bases). CDR3 length: 13 residues. Trimming removed 3 bases at V and 4 bases at J, with 8 bases between. From germline, CDR1 is KGHSH and CDR2 LQKENI. The CDR3 DNA follows: TGTGCCAGCTCACCTTCACTAGCAGATACGCAGTATTTT. Translation gives CASSPSLADTQYF.

A single count supports this clone. The J gene is TRBJ1-5, the V gene TRBV21-1. TRBV21-1 has pseudogene status. This CDR3 is 18 amino acids long. Here the CDR3 reads CASSKAFGGSTCNQPQHF. The CDR3 region has the DNA TGTGCCAGCAGCAAAGCGTTCGGGGGGTCGACTTGCAATCAGCCCCAGCATTTT.

A single count supports this clone. The chain employs TRBV3-1 (or the pseudogene TRBV3-2) and TRBJ1-3; tentatively, D is TRBD1 (5 bases). The CDR3 is 15 amino acids. Deletions cut 0 bases from V and 4 bases from J, with 10 bases between. CDR1 is LGHDT, CDR2 YNNKEL, per germline (reference sequence). DNA of the CDR3: TGTGCCAGCAGCCAAGAGGTGGGGCGAGGAAACACCATATATTTT. It translates to CASSQEVGRGNTIYF.

CDR3 sequence: CAISPGTGVTGELFF. CDR3 sequence (DNA): TGTGCCATCAGCCCCGGGACAGGGGTCACCGGGGAGCTGTTTTTT. V gene TRBV10-3 combines with J gene TRBJ2-2; 10 bases match TRBD1. The ends lost 6 bases at V and 4 bases at J; junction bases unmatched: 5. The CDR3 extends over 15 amino acids. CDR1 is ENHRY and CDR2 is SYGVKD in the germline V gene.